Following are 25 T cell receptor beta chains from one sample sequenced in a study of shared clonotypes between healthy human individuals. TCRdb keeps only in-frame clones here, not all; method: immunoSEQ multiplex PCR. This table holds over 2 million clones, just under 95% found once. Naive CD8 cells comprised CD45RO-negative, CCR7-positively selected cells, excluding terminally differentiated effector memory CD45RA+ cells. The sequencing input was naive CD8+ T cells sorted from blood. These receptors were taken from a man younger than 30 in good health.

The V gene is TRBV19, the J gene TRBJ1-1, with D unresolved. There are 14 residues in the CDR3. The germline gives CDR1 LNHDA, CDR2 SQIVND (reference sequence). V lost 0 bases, J lost 2 bases, and 7 bases lay in between. The CDR3 DNA is TGTGCCAGTAGTATAGAGACCCAAAACACTGAAGCTTTCTTT. Amino acid sequence: CASSIETQNTEAFF.

Worth noting for this clone: Different DNA sequences within this sample yield the same CDR3. The J gene is TRBJ2-7, the V gene TRBV6-5, with 8 bases aligning to TRBD1. The length of the CDR3 is 14 residues. Germline lookup yields CDR1 MNHEY and CDR2 SVGAGI. Germline trimming cut 6 bases from V and 3 bases from J; bases unmatched to any gene: 7. CDR3: CASSYGTGHYEQYF. The CDR3 nucleotides read TGTGCCAGCAGCTACGGGACAGGTCACTACGAGCAGTACTTC.

The genes are TRBV29-1 and TRBJ2-3; no clear D. The CDR3 has 13 amino acids. CDR1 SQVTM and CDR2 ANQGSEA come from the germline V gene. With 6 bases removed from V and 2 bases from J, the gap between germline ends came to 12 bases. In nucleotides, the CDR3 is TGCAGCGTCCCCAGGCAGAACACAGATACGCAGTATTTT. Translated: CSVPRQNTDTQYF.

The V gene is TRBV5-4, the J gene TRBJ1-1; D remains ambiguous. Germline V lookup: CDR1 SGHNT, CDR2 YYREEE (reference sequence). V dropped 7 bases and J dropped 1 base, with 14 bases sitting between them. This CDR3 contains 14 residues. CDR3 region: CASLTWAGNTEAFF. The CDR3 DNA reads as TGTGCCAGCCTCACTTGGGCAGGGAACACTGAAGCTTTCTTT.

J is TRBJ2-5 and V is TRBV9; 9 nucleotides align to TRBD1. V dropped 0 bases and J dropped 6; count of bases not matched to a gene: 6. Germline-derived CDR1 and CDR2 are SGDLS and YYNGEE. CDR3 length: 15 amino acids. The CDR3 coding sequence is TGTGCCAGCAGCGTAGCTGGGACAGGGCTACAGACCCAGTACTTC. Encoded protein: CASSVAGTGLQTQYF. The full variable domain, in which reference TRBV9 and TRBJ2-5 provide the parts outside the CDR3, is DSGVTQTPKHLITATGQRVTLRCSPRSGDLSVYWYQQSLDQGLQFLIQYYNGEERAKGNILERFSAQQFPDLHSELNLSSLELGDSALYFCASSVAGTGLQTQYFGPGTRLLVL.

The chain couples TRBV4-1 to TRBJ2-3, with D possibly being TRBD1 (6 bases). This CDR3 comprises 12 residues. Germline CDR1 and CDR2: MGHRA and YSYEKL. Between the trimmed V and J ends, which lost 4 bases and 8 bases, there was a span of 10 bases. CDR3 DNA: TGCGCCAGCAGCCTACAGGGTGGTACGCAGTATTTT. Translating it yields CASSLQGGTQYF.

The V call is TRBV5-1, the J call TRBJ2-7; the D gene is possibly TRBD2 (5 bases). The CDR3 is 13 residues long. V lost 3 bases, J lost 3 bases, and 10 bases lay in between. Germline assignment: CDR1 SGHRS and CDR2 YFSETQ. The CDR3 sequence is CASSSPEGYEQYF. The CDR3 DNA sequence: TGCGCCAGCAGCTCCCCAGAGGGCTACGAGCAGTACTTC.

This clone was seen a handful of times. J is TRBJ2-5 and V is TRBV5-1, with D perhaps TRBD1 or TRBD2 (5 bases each). This CDR3 has 15 residues. The V and J ends lost 0 bases and 0 bases respectively, with 9 bases between them. CDR1 and CDR2 from the germline V gene are SGHRS and YFSETQ. In nucleotides, the CDR3 is TGCGCCAGCAGCTTGGAGGGGACGAACCAAGAGACCCAGTACTTC. Its protein is CASSLEGTNQETQYF.

The rearrangement links TRBV4-1 to TRBJ1-6; D is unresolved. Deletions cut 0 bases from V and 8 bases from J, with 11 bases between. Germline V lookup: CDR1 MGHRA, CDR2 YSYEKL. This CDR3 has 15 amino acids. CDR3: CASSQDPGPDSPLHF. As DNA, the CDR3 is TGCGCCAGCAGCCAAGACCCGGGCCCCGATTCACCCCTCCACTTT.

This rearrangement joins TRBV5-1 to TRBJ2-3; D is possibly TRBD1 (5 bases). V gave up 3 bases and J gave up 4 bases, with 12 bases separating them. Germline CDR1 and CDR2: SGHRS and YFSETQ. The CDR3 is made up of 14 amino acids. The CDR3 DNA reads as TGCGCCAGCAGCTACCTGGGGCCCCCAGATACGCAGTATTTT. It translates to CASSYLGPPDTQYF.

The V and J genes are TRBV6-5 and TRBJ2-5; maybe TRBD2 (6 bases). The length of the CDR3 is 14 residues. The V end lost 7 bases, the J end lost 5 bases, and 17 bases lay between the germline ends. Germline V gene sequence: CDR1 MNHEY, CDR2 SVGAGI. Here the CDR3 DNA reads TGTGCCAGCATTGCTAGCTGGGGAGGCGAGACCCAGTACTTC. This translates into CASIASWGGETQYF.

The V call is TRBV6-5, the J call TRBJ1-1; tentative D call: TRBD1 (5 bases). This CDR3 has 13 residues. The V and J ends lost 6 bases and 5 bases respectively, with 13 bases between them. The germline V gene has CDR1 MNHEY and CDR2 SVGAGI. This CDR3 is CASRGEYLTEAFF. DNA of the CDR3: TGTGCCAGCAGAGGGGAGTACCTTACTGAAGCTTTCTTT.

V is TRBV6-6 and J is TRBJ2-7, with a tentative D call TRBD2 (6 bases). The V and J ends lost 5 bases and 1 base respectively, with 12 bases between them. This CDR3 contains 14 residues. The V gene's germline CDR1 is MNHNY and CDR2 SVGAGI (reference sequence). CDR3 sequence: CASSERAYSYEQYF. The DNA of the CDR3 is TGTGCCAGCAGTGAGCGGGCTTATTCCTACGAGCAGTACTTC.

Of note for this clone: Other DNA variants within this sample encode the same CDR3. The CDR3 DNA sequence: TGTGCCAGCAGCCCACAGGGGTCCTACGAGCAGTACTTC. Amino acid sequence: CASSPQGSYEQYF. The chain is built from TRBV5-6 and TRBJ2-7; 7 nucleotides match TRBD1. Trimming cost V 4 bases and J 1 base; bases outside gene matches: 2. The CDR3 covers 13 residues. Germline-derived CDR1 and CDR2 are SGHDT and YYEEEE. Supplemented by reference TRBV5-6 and TRBJ2-7, the full variable domain reads DAGVTQSPTHLIKTRGQQVTLRCSPKSGHDTVSWYQQALGQGPQFIFQYYEEEERQRGNFPDRFSGHQFPNYSSELNVNALLLGDSALYLCASSPQGSYEQYFGPGTRLTVT.

This rearrangement joins TRBV30 to TRBJ1-2; D is uncertain. V was pared by 0 bases and J by 5 bases, with 10 bases between. The CDR3 consists of 13 residues. Germline V gene lookup returns CDR1 GTSNPN and CDR2 SVGIG (reference sequence). The CDR3 nucleotides are TGTGCCTGGAGTGTAGTGGAGGAGTATGGCTACACCTTC. Translation gives CAWSVVEEYGYTF.

V and J are TRBV6-5 and TRBJ2-7; 11 positions agree with TRBD2. Germline V gene lookup returns CDR1 MNHEY and CDR2 SVGAGI. J was trimmed by 5 bases and V by 5 bases; bases with no gene match: 8. CDR3 length: 15 residues. CDR3 bases: TGTGCCAGCAGTCAGGGGACTAGCGGAGGCAACGAGCAGTACTTC. Amino acids: CASSQGTSGGNEQYF.

This rearrangement joins TRBV10-3 to TRBJ2-7, with D perhaps matching TRBD2 (6 bases). The CDR3 consists of 13 residues. Germline V lookup: CDR1 ENHRY, CDR2 SYGVKD. V was clipped by 8 bases and J by 0 bases, with 11 bases between them. The CDR3 DNA follows: TGTGCCATCGAGGACGGGGGCTCCTACGAGCAGTACTTC. Its protein product is CAIEDGGSYEQYF.

The rearrangement links TRBV11-2 to TRBJ2-1; D is perhaps TRBD2 (6 bases). The CDR3 is made up of 17 amino acids. V was pared by 5 bases and J by 0 bases, with 17 bases between. The V gene's germline CDR1 is SGHAT and CDR2 FQNNGV. The CDR3 loop is CASSPYGGSHSYNEQFF. The CDR3 DNA is TGTGCCAGCAGCCCGTATGGGGGGTCTCACTCCTACAATGAGCAGTTCTTC. The variable domain in full, with the rest retrieved from reference TRBV11-2 and TRBJ2-1, is EAGVAQSPRYKIIEKRQSVAFWCNPISGHATLYWYQQILGQGPKLLIQFQNNGVVDDSQLPKDRFSAERLKGVDSTLKIQPAKLEDSAVYLCASSPYGGSHSYNEQFFGPGTRLTVL.

This clone appeared a single time. The same CDR3 arises from other DNA sequences in this sample as well. This chain links TRBV30 with TRBJ2-3; maybe TRBD2 (6 bases). The CDR3 is 15 residues long. Trimming took 0 bases from V and 1 from J, leaving 11 bases between them. Per germline, CDR1 GTSNPN and CDR2 SVGIG (reference sequence). The CDR3 is CAWSVGSGGTDTQYF. The CDR3 DNA follows: TGTGCCTGGAGTGTGGGGTCGGGAGGCACAGATACGCAGTATTTT.

The V and J genes are TRBV27 and TRBJ2-7; 7 positions agree with TRBD1. Trimming cost V 5 bases and J 3 bases; bases outside gene matches: 10. The CDR3 consists of 15 residues. Germline-derived CDR1 and CDR2 are MNHEY and SMNVEV (reference sequence). The CDR3 sequence: CASSENRGLDYEQYF. Written as DNA, the CDR3 is TGTGCCAGCAGTGAAAATAGGGGGCTGGACTACGAGCAGTACTTC.

The J gene is TRBJ2-7, the V gene TRBV7-9, with 7 bases that match TRBD1. Germline V gene lookup returns CDR1 SEHNR and CDR2 FQNEAQ (reference sequence). Losses at the gene ends were 4 bases for V and 2 bases for J; bases not matched to a gene: 5. The CDR3 has 14 residues. Here the CDR3 DNA reads TGTGCCAGCAGCTCCCTCCAGGGGGCCTACGAGCAGTACTTC. Its protein product is CASSSLQGAYEQYF.

Here the CDR3 DNA reads TGTGCCAGCAGCCCCGGGCGGTTGAACACTGAAGCTTTCTTT. Residues: CASSPGRLNTEAFF. The rearrangement uses TRBV7-8 and TRBJ1-1; D uncertain. Germline CDR1 reads SGHVS; CDR2 reads FQNEAQ. Trimming cost V 5 bases and J 0 bases, with 10 bases left between them. There are 14 residues in the CDR3.

V gene TRBV30 combines with J gene TRBJ1-4; 7 nucleotides match TRBD1. Trimming took 3 bases from V and 8 from J; bases not matched to a gene: 9. This CDR3 contains 14 residues. The germline V gene has CDR1 GTSNPN and CDR2 SVGIG (reference sequence). The CDR3: CAWSVKQGKEKLFF. DNA for the CDR3: TGTGCCTGGAGCGTAAAACAGGGGAAGGAAAAACTGTTTTTT. The full variable domain, completed using reference TRBV30 and TRBJ1-4, is SQTIHQWPATLVQPVGSPLSLECTVEGTSNPNLYWYRQAAGRGLQLLFYSVGIGQISSEVPQNLSASRPQDRQFILSSKKLLLSDSGFYLCAWSVKQGKEKLFFGSGTQLSVL.

This clone showed up just a few times. Being one base from a much bigger clone, this may be a read error. The same CDR3 also results from other DNA sequences found in this sample. V is TRBV9 and J is TRBJ1-1; D is undetermined. The CDR3 contains 13 residues. The germline V gene has CDR1 SGDLS and CDR2 YYNGEE. V lost 0 bases to trimming and J lost 3 bases, with 6 bases between them. This chain's CDR3 is CASSVGGHTEAFF. The CDR3 nucleotides read TGTGCCAGCAGCGTAGGAGGGCACACTGAAGCTTTCTTT.

The chain couples TRBV27 to TRBJ1-5, with D possibly matching TRBD1 (5 bases). There are 14 residues in the CDR3. The V and J ends lost 4 bases and 4 bases respectively, with 11 bases between them. Germline V gene sequence: CDR1 MNHEY, CDR2 SMNVEV (reference sequence). This CDR3 is CASSWSGENQPQHF. CDR3 DNA: TGTGCCAGCAGTTGGTCGGGGGAGAATCAGCCCCAGCATTTT.